This T cell receptor (beta chain) appears in the sequencing data of a study of blood T cells in healthy people across ages. Then a second PCR, running roughly 6 to 11 cycles, was carried out with a sample-barcoded 5' primer and a J-beta primer mix. TCRdb re-derived calls from the 5' RACE reads in MiXCR, one entry per CDR3 protein. The sample holds around 1.5 million distinct CDR3 sequences, roughly 64% seen once. Study-wide results and limits: Changes in expanded clonotypes were possibly confounded, as the CMV status of donors was unknown. The percentage of naive T cells correlated strongly with TCR beta diversity. The authors considered diversity estimates from one million T cells to be underestimates.

PBMCs numbering at least 6 million were isolated per sample. This CDR3 is built from 14 residues. The germline gives CDR1 MGHRA, CDR2 YSYEKL. After removal of 7 bases from V and 0 bases from J, the junction contained 4 bases not matched to a gene. As for this clonotype: Antigen: not known.

The chain combines TRBV4-1 with TRBJ2-7, with 9 positions matching TRBD2. Specimen: blood. This receptor was taken from a man aged 18 to 35 in good health. CDR3 sequence (DNA): TGCGCCAGCAAAAGCGGGGGGAGCTCCTACGAGCAGTACTTC. It is translated as CASKSGGSSYEQYF.